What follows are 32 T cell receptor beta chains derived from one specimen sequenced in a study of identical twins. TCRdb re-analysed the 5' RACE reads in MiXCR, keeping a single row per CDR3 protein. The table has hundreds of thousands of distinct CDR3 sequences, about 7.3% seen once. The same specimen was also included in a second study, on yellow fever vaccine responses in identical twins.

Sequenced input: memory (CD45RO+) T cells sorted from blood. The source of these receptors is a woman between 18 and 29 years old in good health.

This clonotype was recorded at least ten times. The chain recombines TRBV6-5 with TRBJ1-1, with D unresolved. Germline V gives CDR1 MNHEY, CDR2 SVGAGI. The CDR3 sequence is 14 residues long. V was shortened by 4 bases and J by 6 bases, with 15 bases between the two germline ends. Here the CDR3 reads CASSFQLVGSEAFF. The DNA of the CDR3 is TGTGCCAGCAGTTTCCAATTGGTGGGGTCTGAAGCTTTCTTT.

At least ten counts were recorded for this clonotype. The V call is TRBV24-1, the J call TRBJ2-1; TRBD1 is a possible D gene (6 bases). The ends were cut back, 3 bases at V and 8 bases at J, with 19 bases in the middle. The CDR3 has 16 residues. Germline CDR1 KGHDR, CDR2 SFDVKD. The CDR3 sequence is CATSDRNPGVIDEQFF. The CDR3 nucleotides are TGTGCCACCAGTGATAGGAATCCAGGGGTCATCGATGAGCAGTTCTTC.

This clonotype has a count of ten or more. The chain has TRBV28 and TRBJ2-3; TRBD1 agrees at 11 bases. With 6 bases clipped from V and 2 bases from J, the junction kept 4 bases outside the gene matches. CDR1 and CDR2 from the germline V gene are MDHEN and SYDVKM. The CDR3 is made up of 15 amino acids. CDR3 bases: TGTGCCAGCAGGGGACAGGGGGGAAACACAGATACGCAGTATTTT. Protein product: CASRGQGGNTDTQYF.

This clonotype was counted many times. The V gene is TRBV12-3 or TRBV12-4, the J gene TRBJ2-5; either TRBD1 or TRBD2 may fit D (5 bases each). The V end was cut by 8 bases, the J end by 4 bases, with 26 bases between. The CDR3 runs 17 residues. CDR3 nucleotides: TGTGCCAGCGGGGGATATGGCGGGCCCTGGGGTATAGAGACCCAGTACTTC. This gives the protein CASGGYGGPWGIETQYF.

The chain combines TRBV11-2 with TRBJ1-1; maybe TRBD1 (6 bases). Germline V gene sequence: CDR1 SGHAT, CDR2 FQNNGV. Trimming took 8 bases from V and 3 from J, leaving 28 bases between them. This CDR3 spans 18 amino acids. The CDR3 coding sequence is TGTGCCAGCGCCCCGTTTATTTTAGGGGGGGCAGCGGACACTGAAGCTTTCTTT. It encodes CASAPFILGGAADTEAFF.

The chain's CDR3 is CASSYTSSGVRTDTQYF. Here the CDR3 DNA reads TGTGCCAGCAGTTACACCTCTAGCGGGGTGCGCACAGATACGCAGTATTTT. V gene TRBV6-5 combines with J gene TRBJ2-3, with TRBD2 matching over 9 bases. The CDR3 spans 17 residues. Germline CDR1 MNHEY, CDR2 SVGAGI. V was pared by 2 bases and J by 1 base, with 7 bases of the junction left unmatched.

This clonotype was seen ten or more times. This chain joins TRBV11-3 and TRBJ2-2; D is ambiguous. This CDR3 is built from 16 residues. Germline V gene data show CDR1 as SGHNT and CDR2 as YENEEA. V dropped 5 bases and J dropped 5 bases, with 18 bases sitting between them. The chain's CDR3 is CASSGRTRVITGELFF. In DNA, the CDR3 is TGTGCCAGCAGCGGCAGGACCCGTGTTATTACCGGGGAGCTGTTTTTT.

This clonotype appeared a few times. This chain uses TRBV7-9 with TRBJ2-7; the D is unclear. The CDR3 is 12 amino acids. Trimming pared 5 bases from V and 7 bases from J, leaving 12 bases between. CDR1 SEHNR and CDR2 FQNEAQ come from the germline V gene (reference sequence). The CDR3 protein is CASSLTYGEQYF. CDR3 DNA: TGTGCCAGCAGCCTCACTTATGGAGAGCAGTACTTC.

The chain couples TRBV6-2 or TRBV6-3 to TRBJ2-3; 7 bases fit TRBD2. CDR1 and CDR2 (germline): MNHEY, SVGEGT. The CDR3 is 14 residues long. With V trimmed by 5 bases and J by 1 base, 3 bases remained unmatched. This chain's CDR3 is CASSQRGRTDTQYF. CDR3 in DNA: TGTGCCAGCAGTCAGCGGGGACGCACAGATACGCAGTATTTT.

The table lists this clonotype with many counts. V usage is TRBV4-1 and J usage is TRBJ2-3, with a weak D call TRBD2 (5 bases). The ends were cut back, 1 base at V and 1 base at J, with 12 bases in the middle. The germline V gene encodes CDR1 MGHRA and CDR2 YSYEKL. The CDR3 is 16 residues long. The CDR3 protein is CASSQGVGVGTDTQYF. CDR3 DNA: TGCGCCAGCAGCCAAGGGGTCGGGGTCGGCACAGATACGCAGTATTTT.

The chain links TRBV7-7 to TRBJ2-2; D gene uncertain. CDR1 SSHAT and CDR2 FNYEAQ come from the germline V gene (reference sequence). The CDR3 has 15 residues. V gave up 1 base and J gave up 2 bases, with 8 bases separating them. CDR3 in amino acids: CASSLGHQNTGELFF. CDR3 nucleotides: TGTGCCAGCAGCTTAGGACACCAAAACACCGGGGAGCTGTTTTTT.

The CDR3 coding sequence is TGTGCCACCGCCGACTTGGGCCGGGGGGCCAACGTCCTGACTTTC. Translating it yields CATADLGRGANVLTF. The chain employs TRBV25-1 and TRBJ2-6; D remains ambiguous. V lost 10 bases, J lost 4 bases, and 17 bases lay in between. Germline V gene lookup returns CDR1 MGHDK and CDR2 SYGVNS. The CDR3 spans 15 residues.

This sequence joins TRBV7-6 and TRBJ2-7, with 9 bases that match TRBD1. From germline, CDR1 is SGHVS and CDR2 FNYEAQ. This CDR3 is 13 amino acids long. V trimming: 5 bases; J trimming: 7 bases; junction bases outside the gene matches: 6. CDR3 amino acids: CASSGRQGGEQYF. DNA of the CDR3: TGTGCCAGCAGCGGAAGACAGGGGGGTGAGCAGTACTTC.

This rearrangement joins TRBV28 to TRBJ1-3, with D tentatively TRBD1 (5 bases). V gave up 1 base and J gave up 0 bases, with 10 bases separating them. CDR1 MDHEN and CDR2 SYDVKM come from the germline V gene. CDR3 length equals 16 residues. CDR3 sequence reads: CASSLYGRGSGNTIYF. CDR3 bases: TGTGCCAGCAGTTTATACGGGAGGGGCTCTGGAAACACCATATATTTT.

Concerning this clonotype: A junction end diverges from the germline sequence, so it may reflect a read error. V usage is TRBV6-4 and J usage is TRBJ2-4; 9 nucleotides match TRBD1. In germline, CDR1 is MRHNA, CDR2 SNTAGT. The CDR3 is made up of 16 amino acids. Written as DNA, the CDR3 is TGTGCCAGCAGTGAATCTACCGGGACAGGGTATGGCATTCAGTACTTT. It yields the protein CASSESTGTGYGIQYF.

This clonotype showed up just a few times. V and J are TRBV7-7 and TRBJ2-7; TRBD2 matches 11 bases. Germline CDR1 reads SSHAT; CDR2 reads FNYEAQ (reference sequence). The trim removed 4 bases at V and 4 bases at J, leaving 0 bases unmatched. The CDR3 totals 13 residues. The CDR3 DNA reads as TGTGCCAGCAGCTCTAGCGGGAGGTACGAGCAGTACTTC. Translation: CASSSSGRYEQYF.

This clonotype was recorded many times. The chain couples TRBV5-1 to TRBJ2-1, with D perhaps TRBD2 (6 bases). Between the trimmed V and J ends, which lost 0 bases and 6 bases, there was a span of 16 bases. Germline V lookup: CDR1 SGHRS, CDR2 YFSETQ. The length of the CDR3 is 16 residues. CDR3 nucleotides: TGCGCCAGCAGCTTGGGGGACTTCCTCTCTCCCAATGAGCAGTTCTTC. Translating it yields CASSLGDFLSPNEQFF. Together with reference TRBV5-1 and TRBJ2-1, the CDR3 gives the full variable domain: KAGVTQTPRYLIKTRGQQVTLSCSPISGHRSVSWYQQTPGQGLQFLFEYFSETQRNKGNFPGRFSGRQFSNSRSEMNVSTLELGDSALYLCASSLGDFLSPNEQFFGPGTRLTVL.

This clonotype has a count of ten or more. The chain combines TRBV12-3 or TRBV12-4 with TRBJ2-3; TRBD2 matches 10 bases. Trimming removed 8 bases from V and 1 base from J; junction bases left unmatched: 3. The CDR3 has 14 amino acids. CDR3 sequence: CASRLAGGTDTQYF. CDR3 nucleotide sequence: TGTGCCAGCCGCCTAGCGGGGGGCACAGATACGCAGTATTTT.

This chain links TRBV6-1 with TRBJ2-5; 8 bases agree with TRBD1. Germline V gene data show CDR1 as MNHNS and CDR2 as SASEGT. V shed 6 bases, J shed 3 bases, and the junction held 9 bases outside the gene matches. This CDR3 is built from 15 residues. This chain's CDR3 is CASSRDRRLEETQYF. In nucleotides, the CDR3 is TGTGCCAGCAGCCGGGACAGGAGGTTAGAAGAGACCCAGTACTTC.

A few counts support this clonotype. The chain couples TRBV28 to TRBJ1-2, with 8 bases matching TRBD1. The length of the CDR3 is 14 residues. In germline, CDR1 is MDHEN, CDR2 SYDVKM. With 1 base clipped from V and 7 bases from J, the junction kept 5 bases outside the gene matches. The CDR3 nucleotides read TGTGCCAGCAGTTTATACGGGACAGGAGTTGGCTACACCTTC. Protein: CASSLYGTGVGYTF.

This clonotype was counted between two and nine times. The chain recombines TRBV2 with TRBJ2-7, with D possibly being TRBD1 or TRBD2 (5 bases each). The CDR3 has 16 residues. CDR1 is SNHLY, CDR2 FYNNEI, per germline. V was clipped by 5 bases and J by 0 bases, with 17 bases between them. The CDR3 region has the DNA TGTGCCAGCAGTACGCCTCCGGGACGGTCCTCCTACGAGCAGTACGTC. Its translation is CASSTPPGRSSYEQYV.

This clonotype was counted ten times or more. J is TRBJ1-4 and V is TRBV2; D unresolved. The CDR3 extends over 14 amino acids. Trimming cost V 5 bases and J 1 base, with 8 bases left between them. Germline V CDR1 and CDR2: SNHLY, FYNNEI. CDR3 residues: CASSLPETNEKLFF. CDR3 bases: TGTGCCAGCAGTTTGCCAGAAACTAATGAAAAACTGTTTTTT.

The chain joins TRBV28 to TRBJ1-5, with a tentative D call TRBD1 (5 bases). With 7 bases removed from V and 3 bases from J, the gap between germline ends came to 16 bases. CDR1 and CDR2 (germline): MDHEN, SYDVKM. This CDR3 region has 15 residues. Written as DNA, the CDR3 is TGTGCCAGCAACATCCCCGCGACAGCCAATCAGCCCCAGCATTTT. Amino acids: CASNIPATANQPQHF.

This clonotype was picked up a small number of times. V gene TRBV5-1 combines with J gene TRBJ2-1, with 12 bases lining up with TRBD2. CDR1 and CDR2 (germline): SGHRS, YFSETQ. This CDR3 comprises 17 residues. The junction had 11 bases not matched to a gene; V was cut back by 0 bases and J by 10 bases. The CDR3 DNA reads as TGCGCCAGCAGCTTGGCCCGCCTAGCGGGGGGGAGTGGGGAGCAGTTCTTC. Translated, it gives CASSLARLAGGSGEQFF. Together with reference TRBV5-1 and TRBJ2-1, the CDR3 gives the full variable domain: KAGVTQTPRYLIKTRGQQVTLSCSPISGHRSVSWYQQTPGQGLQFLFEYFSETQRNKGNFPGRFSGRQFSNSRSEMNVSTLELGDSALYLCASSLARLAGGSGEQFFGPGTRLTVL.

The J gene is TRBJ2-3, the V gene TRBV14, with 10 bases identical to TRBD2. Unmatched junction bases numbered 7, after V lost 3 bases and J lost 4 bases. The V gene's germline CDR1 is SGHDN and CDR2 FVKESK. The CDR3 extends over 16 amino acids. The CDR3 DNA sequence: TGTGCCAGCAGCCAGGATAGGACTAGCGGTGCAGATACGCAGTATTTT. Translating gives CASSQDRTSGADTQYF.

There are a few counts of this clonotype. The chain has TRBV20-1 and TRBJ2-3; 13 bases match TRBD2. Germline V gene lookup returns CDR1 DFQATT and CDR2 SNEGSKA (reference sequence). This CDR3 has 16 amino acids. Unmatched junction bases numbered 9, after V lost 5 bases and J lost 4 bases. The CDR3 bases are TGCAGTGCTCCCCAAACTAGCGGGGGGGCCGCAGATACGCAGTATTTT. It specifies CSAPQTSGGAADTQYF.

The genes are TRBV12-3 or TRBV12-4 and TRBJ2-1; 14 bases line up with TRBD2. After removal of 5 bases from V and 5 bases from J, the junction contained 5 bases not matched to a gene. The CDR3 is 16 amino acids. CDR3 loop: CASSRTSGRSNNEQFF. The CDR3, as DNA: TGTGCCAGCAGTCGGACTAGCGGGAGGTCGAACAATGAGCAGTTCTTC.

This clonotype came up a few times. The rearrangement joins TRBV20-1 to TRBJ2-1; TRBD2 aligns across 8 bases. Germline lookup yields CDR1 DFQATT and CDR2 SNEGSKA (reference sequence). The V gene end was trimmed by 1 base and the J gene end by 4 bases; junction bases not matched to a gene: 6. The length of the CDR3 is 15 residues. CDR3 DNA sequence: TGCAGTGCTAGAGTGGGTAGCGGGGAATACAATGAGCAGTTCTTC. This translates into CSARVGSGEYNEQFF.

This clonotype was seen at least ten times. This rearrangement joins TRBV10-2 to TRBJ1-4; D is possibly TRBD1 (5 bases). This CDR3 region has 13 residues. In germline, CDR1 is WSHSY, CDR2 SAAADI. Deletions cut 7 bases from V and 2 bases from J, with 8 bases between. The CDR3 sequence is CASKGVTNEKLFF. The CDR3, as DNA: TGCGCCAGCAAAGGGGTGACTAATGAAAAACTGTTTTTT.

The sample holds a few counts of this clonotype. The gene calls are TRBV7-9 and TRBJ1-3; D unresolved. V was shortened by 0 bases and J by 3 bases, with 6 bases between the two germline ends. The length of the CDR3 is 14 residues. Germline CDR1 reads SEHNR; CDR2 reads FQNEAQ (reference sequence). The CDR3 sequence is CASSLARRGNTIYF. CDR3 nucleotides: TGTGCCAGCAGCTTAGCGAGACGTGGAAACACCATATATTTT.

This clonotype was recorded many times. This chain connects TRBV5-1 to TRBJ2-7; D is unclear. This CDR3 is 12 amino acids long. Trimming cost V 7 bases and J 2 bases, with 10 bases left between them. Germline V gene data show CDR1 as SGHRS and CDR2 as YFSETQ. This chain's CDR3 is CASPGRTYEQYV. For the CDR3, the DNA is TGCGCCAGCCCAGGACGGACCTACGAGCAGTACGTC.

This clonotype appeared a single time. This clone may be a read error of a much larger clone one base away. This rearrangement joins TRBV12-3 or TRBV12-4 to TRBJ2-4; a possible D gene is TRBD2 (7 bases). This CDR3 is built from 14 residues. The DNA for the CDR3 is TGTGCCACCCTAGGGGGAGGGGCCAAAAACATGCAGTACTTC. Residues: CATLGGGAKNMQYF.